This T cell receptor beta chain appears in the sequencing data of a study of blood T cell repertoires in COVID-19. Across the study: Samples of COVID-19 (acute and convalescent) were obtained from the United States, Italy and Spain. The analysed material was cDNA or gDNA that came from T cells, B-cell-depleted T cells, or PBMCs.

The CDR3 length is 15 residues. V dropped 10 bases and J dropped 4; count of bases not matched to a gene: 15. CDR1 and CDR2 from the germline V gene are LNHDA and SQIVND (reference sequence). In the authors' methods: Estimation of nucleated cell counts relied on the amplification of reference gene primers. Sequencing was performed with immunoSEQ multiplex PCR; in TCRdb, only in-frame clones are kept and a portion is missing. D and trimming come from the DNA, and the V and J calls and clone size come from that table. The sample contains over 110,000 clones, 78% of which appear only once. V gene TRBV19 combines with J gene TRBJ2-7, with 8 bases matching TRBD1. The sample comprised peripheral blood. The TCR sequence derives from a woman aged 55 to 70 with acute or convalescent COVID-19. The CDR3 is CATGHPTGQAYEQYF. DNA for the CDR3: TGTGCCACCGGACACCCTACGGGACAGGCATACGAGCAGTACTTC.